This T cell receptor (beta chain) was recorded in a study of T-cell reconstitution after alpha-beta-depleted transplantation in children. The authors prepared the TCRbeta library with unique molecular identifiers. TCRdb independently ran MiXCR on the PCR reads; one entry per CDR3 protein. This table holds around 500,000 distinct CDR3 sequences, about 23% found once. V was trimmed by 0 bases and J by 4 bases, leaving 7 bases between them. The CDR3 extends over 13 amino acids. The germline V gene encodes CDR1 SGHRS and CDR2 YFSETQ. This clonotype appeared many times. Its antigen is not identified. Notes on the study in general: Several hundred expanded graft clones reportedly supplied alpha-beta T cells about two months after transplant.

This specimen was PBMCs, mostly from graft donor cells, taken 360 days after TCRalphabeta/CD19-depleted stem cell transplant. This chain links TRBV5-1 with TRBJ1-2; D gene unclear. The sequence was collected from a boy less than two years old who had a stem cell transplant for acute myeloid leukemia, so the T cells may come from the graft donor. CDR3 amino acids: CASSLEQPYGYTF. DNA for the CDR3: TGCGCCAGCAGCTTGGAACAGCCCTATGGCTACACCTTC.